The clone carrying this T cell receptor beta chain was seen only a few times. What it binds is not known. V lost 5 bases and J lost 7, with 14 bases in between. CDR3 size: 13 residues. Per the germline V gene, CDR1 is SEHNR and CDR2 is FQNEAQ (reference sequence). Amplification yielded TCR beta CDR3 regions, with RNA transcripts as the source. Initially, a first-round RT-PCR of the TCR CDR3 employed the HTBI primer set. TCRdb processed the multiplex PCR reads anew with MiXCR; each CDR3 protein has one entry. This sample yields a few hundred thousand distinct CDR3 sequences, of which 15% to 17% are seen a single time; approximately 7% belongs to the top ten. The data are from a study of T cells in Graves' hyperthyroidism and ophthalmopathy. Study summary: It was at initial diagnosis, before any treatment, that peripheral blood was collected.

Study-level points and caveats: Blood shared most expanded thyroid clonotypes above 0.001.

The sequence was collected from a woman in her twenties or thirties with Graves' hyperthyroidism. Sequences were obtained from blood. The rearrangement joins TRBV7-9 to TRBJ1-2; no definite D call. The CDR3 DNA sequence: TGTGCCAGCAGCCCAGGAGTGTCTGGTGGCTACACCTTC. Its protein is CASSPGVSGGYTF.